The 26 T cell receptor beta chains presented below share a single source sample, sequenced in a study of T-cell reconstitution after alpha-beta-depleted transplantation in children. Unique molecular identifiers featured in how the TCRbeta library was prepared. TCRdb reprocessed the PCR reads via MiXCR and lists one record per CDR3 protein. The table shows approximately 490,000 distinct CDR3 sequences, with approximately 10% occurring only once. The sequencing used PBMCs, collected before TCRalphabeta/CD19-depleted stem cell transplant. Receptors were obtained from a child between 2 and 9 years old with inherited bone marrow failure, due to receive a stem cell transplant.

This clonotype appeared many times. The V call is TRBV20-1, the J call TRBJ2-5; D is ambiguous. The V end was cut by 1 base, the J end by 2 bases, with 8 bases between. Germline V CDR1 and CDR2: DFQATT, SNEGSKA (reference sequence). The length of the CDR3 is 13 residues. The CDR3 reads CSARAAYQETQYF. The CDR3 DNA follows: TGCAGTGCTAGAGCAGCGTATCAAGAGACCCAGTACTTC.

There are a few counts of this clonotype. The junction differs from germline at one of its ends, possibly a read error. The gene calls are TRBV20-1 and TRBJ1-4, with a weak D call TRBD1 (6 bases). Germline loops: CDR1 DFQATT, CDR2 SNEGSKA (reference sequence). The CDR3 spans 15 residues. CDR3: CCAGLGGGANEKLFF. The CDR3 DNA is TGCTGTGCGGGTCTAGGGGGGGGAGCTAATGAAAAACTGTTTTTT.

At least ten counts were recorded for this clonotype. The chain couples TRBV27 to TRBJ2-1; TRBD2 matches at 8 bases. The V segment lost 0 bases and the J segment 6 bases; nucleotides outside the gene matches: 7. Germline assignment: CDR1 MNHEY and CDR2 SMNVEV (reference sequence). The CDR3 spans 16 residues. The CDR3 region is CASSLSGGRRANEQFF. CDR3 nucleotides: TGTGCCAGCAGTTTATCGGGCGGGAGGCGTGCCAATGAGCAGTTCTTC.

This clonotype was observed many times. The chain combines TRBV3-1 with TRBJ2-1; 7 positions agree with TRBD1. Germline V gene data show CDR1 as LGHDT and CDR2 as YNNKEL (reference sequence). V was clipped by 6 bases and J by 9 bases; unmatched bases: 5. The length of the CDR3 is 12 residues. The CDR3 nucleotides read TGTGCCAGCAGTCACAGGGGCGGTGAGCAGTTCTTC. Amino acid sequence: CASSHRGGEQFF.

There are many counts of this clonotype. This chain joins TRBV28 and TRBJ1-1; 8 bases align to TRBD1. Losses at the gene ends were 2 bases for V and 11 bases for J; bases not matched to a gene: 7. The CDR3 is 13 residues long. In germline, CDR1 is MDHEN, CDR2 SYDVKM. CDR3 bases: TGTGCCAGCAGTTTAGGCCAGGGGGCCTTCGCTTTCTTT. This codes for CASSLGQGAFAFF. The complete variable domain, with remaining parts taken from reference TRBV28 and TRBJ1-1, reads DVKVTQSSRYLVKRTGEKVFLECVQDMDHENMFWYRQDPGLGLRLIYFSYDVKMKEKGDIPEGYSVSREKKERFSLILESASTNQTSMYLCASSLGQGAFAFFGQGTRLTVV.

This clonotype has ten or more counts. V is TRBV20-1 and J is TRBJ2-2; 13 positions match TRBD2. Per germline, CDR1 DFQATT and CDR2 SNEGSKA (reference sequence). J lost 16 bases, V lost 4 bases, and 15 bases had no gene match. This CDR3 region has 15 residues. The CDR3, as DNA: TGCAGTGCTACCTTTGGGACTAGCGGGACCTTCGGGCCGTTTTTT. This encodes CSATFGTSGTFGPFF.

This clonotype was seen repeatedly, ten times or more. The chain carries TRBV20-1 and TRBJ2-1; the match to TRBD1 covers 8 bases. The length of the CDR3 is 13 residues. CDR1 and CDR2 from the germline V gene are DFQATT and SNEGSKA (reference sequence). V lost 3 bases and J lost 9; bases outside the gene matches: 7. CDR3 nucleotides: TGCAGTGCTAGTTCGGACAGGGCGAGTGAGCAGTTCTTC. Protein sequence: CSASSDRASEQFF.

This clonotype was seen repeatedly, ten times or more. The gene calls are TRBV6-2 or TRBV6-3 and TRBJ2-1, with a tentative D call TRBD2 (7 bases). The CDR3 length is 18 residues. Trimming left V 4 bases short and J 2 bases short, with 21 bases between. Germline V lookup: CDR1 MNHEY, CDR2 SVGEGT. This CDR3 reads CASSFVPGAGDPYNEQFF. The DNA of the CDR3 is TGTGCCAGCAGTTTTGTTCCGGGGGCGGGAGATCCCTACAATGAGCAGTTCTTC.

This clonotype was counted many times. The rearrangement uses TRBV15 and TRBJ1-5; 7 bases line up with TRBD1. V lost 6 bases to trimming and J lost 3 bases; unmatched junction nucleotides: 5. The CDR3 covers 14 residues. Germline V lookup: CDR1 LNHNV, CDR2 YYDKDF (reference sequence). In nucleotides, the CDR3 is TGTGCCACCAGTGGGGACAGTTCCAATCAGCCCCAGCATTTT. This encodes CATSGDSSNQPQHF. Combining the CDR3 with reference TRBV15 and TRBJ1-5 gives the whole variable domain DAMVIQNPRYQVTQFGKPVTLSCSQTLNHNVMYWYQQKSSQAPKLLFHYYDKDFNNEADTPDNFQSRRPNTSFCFLDIRSPGLGDTAMYLCATSGDSSNQPQHFGDGTRLSIL.

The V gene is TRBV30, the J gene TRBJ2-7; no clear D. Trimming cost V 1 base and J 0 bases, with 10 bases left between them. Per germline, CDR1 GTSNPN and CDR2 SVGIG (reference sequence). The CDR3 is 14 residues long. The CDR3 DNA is TGTGCCTGGAGTGATCTAAAGGACTCCTACGAGCAGTACTTC. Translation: CAWSDLKDSYEQYF. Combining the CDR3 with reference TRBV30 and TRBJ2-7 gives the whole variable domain SQTIHQWPATLVQPVGSPLSLECTVEGTSNPNLYWYRQAAGRGLQLLFYSVGIGQISSEVPQNLSASRPQDRQFILSSKKLLLSDSGFYLCAWSDLKDSYEQYFGPGTRLTVT.

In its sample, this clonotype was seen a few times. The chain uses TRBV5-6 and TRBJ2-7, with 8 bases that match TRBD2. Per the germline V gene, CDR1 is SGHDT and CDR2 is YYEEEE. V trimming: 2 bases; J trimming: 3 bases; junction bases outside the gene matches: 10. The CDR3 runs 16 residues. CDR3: CASSFRVGGRLYEQYF. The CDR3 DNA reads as TGTGCCAGCAGCTTCAGAGTCGGCGGGAGGCTCTACGAGCAGTACTTC.

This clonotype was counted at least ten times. CDR3 loop: CSVETGRTSTYEQYF. In DNA, the CDR3 is TGCAGCGTTGAAACTGGGAGGACAAGCACCTACGAGCAGTACTTC. The chain recombines TRBV29-1 with TRBJ2-7; D is perhaps TRBD2 (6 bases). The CDR3 consists of 15 residues. CDR1 and CDR2 (germline): SQVTM, ANQGSEA. V was cut by 2 bases and J by 2 bases, with 16 bases left in between.

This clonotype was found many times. The DNA for the CDR3 is TGTGCCAGCAGCTTACCGATCTACCAGGGAACTGGGGCCAACGTCCTGACTTTC. It is translated as CASSLPIYQGTGANVLTF. The chain has TRBV11-2 and TRBJ2-6, with D possibly being TRBD1 (5 bases). The germline V gene encodes CDR1 SGHAT and CDR2 FQNNGV. V lost 2 bases and J 2 bases, leaving 16 bases between the germline ends. The CDR3 covers 18 residues.

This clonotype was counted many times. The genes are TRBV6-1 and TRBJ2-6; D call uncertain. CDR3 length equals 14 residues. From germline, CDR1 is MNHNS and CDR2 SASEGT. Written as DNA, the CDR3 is TGTGTTGTACATCGTATTTCTGGGGCCAACGTCCTGACTTTC. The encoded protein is CVVHRISGANVLTF.

The CDR3 sequence is CASSSNLETQYF. The CDR3 region has the DNA TGTGCCAGCAGCTCCAACCTGGAGACCCAGTACTTC. The chain joins TRBV7-9 to TRBJ2-5; D not certain. The CDR3 loop spans 12 amino acids. Looked up from germline, CDR1 is SEHNR and CDR2 is FQNEAQ (reference sequence). Trimming cost V 4 bases and J 5 bases, with 8 bases left between them.

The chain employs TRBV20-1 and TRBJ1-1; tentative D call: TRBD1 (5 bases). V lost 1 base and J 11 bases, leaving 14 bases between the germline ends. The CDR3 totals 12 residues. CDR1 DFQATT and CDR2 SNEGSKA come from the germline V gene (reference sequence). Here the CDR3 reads CSARGPSKGAFF. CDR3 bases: TGCAGTGCTAGAGGCCCGAGCAAGGGGGCTTTCTTT.

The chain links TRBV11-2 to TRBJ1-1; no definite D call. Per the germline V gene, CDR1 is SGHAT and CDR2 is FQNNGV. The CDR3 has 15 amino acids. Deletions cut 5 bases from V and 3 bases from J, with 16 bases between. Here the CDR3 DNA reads TGTGCCAGCAGCGCCCCGGAACATGGAGACACTGAAGCTTTCTTT. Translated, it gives CASSAPEHGDTEAFF.

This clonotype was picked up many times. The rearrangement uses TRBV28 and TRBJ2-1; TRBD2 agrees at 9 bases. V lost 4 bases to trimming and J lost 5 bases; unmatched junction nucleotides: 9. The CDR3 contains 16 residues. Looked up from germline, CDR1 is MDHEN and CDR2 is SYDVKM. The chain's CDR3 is CASSSSGTSRNNEQFF. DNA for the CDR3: TGTGCCAGCAGTTCCTCCGGGACTAGCCGGAACAATGAGCAGTTCTTC. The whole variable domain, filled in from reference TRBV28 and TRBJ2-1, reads DVKVTQSSRYLVKRTGEKVFLECVQDMDHENMFWYRQDPGLGLRLIYFSYDVKMKEKGDIPEGYSVSREKKERFSLILESASTNQTSMYLCASSSSGTSRNNEQFFGPGTRLTVL.

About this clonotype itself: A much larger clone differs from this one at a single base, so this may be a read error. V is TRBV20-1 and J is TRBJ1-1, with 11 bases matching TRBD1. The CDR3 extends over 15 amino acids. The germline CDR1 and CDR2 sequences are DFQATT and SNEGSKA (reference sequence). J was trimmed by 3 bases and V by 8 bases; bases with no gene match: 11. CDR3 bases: TGCAGTCCCGGCCGGGACAGGGGGGCGGACACTGAAGCTTTCTTT. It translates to CSPGRDRGADTEAFF.

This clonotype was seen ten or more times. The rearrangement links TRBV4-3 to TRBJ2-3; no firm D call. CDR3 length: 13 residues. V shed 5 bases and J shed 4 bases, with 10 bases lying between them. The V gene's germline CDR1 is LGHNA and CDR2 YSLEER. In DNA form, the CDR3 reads TGCGCCAGCAGCAACACCTGGGCAGATACGCAGTATTTT. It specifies CASSNTWADTQYF.

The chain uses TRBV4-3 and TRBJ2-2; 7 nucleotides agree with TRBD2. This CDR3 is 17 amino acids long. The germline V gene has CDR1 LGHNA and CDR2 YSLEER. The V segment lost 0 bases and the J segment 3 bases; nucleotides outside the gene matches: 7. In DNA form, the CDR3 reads TGCGCCAGCAGCCAAGATCCGGCGGGAGTGTACACCGGGGAGCTGTTTTTT. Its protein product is CASSQDPAGVYTGELFF.

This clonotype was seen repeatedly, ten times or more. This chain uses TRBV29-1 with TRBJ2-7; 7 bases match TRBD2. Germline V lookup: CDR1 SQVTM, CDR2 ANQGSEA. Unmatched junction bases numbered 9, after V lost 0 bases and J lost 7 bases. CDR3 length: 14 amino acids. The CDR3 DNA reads TGCAGCGTTGAAGATGGTTTTTGGGAGGGAGAGCAGTACTTC. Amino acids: CSVEDGFWEGEQYF.

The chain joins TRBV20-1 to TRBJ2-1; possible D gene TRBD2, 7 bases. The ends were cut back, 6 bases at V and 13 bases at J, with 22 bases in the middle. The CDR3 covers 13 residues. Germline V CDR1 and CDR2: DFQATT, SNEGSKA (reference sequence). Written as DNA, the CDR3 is TGCAGTGCCCAAAGGGGGGGACCGAGTGACCAGTTCTTC. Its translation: CSAQRGGPSDQFF.

CDR3 amino acids: CASSKRGREGRRQETQYF. The CDR3 nucleotides read TGTGCCAGCAGCAAACGCGGGCGGGAGGGCCGGCGGCAAGAGACCCAGTACTTC. The chain carries TRBV21-1 and TRBJ2-5; no DNA check was done on the table's D call, TRBD2. TRBV21-1 is a pseudogene segment. The CDR3 is 18 residues long.

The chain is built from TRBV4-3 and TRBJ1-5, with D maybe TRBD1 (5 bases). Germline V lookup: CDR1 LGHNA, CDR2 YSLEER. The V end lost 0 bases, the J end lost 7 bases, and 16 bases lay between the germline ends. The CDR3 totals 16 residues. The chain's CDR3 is CASSQDIAGDGQPQHF. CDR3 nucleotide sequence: TGCGCCAGCAGCCAAGATATTGCGGGGGACGGGCAGCCCCAGCATTTT.

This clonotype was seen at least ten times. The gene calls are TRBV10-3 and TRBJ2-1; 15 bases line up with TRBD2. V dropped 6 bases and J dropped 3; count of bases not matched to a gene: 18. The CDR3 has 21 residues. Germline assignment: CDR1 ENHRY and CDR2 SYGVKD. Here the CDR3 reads CAIRGTGLAGGTPLSYNEQFF. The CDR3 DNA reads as TGTGCCATCAGAGGGACGGGACTAGCGGGAGGAACCCCCCTTAGCTACAATGAGCAGTTCTTC.